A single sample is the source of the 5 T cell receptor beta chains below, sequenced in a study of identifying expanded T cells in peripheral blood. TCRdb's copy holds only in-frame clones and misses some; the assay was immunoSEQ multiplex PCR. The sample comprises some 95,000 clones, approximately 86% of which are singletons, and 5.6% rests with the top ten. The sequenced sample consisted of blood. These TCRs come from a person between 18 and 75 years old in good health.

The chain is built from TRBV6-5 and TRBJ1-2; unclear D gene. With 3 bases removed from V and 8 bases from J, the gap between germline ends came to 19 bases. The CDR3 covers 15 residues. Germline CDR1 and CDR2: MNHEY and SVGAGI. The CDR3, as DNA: TGTGCCAGCAGTTATGGGGATCCGGGCCTTTCGGGCTACACCTTC. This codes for CASSYGDPGLSGYTF.

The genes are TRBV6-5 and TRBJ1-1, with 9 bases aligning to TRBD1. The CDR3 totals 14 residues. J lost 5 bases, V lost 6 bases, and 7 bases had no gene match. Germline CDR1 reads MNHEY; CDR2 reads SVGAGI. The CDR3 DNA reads TGTGCCAGCAGCTTGAACAGGGGGCGAACTGAAGCTTTCTTT. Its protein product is CASSLNRGRTEAFF.

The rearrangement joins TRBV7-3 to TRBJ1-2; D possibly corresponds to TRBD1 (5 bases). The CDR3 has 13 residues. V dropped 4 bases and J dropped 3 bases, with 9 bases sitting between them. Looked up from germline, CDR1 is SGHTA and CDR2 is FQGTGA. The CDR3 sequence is CASSSGRDYGYTF. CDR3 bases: TGTGCCAGCAGCTCAGGGAGAGACTATGGCTACACCTTC.

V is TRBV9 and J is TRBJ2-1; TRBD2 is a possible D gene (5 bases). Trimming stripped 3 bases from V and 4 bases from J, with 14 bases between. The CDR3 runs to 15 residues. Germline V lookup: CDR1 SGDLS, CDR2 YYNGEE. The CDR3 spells CASSAEGQEYNEQFF. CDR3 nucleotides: TGTGCCAGCAGCGCAGAGGGCCAGGAGTACAATGAGCAGTTCTTC.

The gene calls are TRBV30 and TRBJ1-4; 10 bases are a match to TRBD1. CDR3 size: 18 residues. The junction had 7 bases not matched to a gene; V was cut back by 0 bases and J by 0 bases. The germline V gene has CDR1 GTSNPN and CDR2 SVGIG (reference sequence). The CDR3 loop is CAWSVRDRGIATNEKLFF. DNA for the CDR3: TGTGCCTGGAGTGTCCGGGACAGGGGTATTGCAACTAATGAAAAACTGTTTTTT.